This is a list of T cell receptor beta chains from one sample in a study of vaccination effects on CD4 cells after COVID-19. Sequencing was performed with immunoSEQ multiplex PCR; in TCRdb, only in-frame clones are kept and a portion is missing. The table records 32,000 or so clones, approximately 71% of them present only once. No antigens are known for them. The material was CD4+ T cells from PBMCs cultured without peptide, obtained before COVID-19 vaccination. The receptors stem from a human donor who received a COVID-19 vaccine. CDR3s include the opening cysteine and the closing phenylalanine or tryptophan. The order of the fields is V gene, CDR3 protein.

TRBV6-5,CASRSDSTTYEQYF
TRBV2,CASSEGTGDYEQYF
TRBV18,CASSYTENEKLFF
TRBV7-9,CASRATGTEAFF
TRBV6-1,CASSETHSTGELFF
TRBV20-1,CSASRLAGDYNEQFF
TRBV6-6,CASRADSNQPQHF
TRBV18,CASSPRQNLEKLFF
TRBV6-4,CASSDGKGPTDTQYF
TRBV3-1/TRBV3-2,CASSQVPGKSGYTF
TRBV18,CASSPSGAGEKLFF
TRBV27,CASSPSGGHYGYTF
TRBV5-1,CASSLFRGQRREKLFF
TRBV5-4,CASSQTGGDYEQYF
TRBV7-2,CASSEKRGAGGDEQFF
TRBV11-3,CASSPRGTVAYNEQFF
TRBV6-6,CASSFRGAVLDTQYF
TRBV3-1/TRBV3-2,CASSPRLAQGALFGEAFF
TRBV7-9,CASSFRGDVAFF
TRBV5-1,CASRLETGGLGGYEQYF
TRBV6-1,CASSEMAGGGNYNEQFF
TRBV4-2,CASSQSYTGGEQYF
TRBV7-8,CASSLAQGPKSYLSSYEQYF
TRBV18,CASSPFRGTQSSGANVLTF
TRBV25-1,CASSEMYWGNYEQYF
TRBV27,CASRSEAGGPRNEQFF
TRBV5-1,CASSPYGEILYNEQFF
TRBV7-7,CASSSTRETGELFF
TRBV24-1,CATGVPGRVSGYTQYF
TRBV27,CASSRQSGNTIYF
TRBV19,CASSIVRGGANQPQHF
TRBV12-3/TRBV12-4,CASSFWEYGYTF
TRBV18,CASGTGPVATNEKLFF
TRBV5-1,CASSFGSNTDTQYF